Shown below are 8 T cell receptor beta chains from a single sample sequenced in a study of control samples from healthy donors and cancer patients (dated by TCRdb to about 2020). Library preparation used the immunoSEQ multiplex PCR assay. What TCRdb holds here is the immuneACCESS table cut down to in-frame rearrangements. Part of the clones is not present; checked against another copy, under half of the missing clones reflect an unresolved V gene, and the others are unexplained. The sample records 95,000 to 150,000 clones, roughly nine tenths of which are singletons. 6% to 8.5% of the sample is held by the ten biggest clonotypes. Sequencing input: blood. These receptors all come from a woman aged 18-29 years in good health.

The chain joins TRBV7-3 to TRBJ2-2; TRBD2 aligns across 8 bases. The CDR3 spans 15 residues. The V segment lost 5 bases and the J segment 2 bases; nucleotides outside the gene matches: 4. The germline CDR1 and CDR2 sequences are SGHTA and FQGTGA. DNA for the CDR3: TGTGCCAGCAGCCCTAGCGGGTATAACACCGGGGAGCTGTTTTTT. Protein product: CASSPSGYNTGELFF. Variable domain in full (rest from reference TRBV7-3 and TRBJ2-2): GAGVSQTPSNKVTEKGKYVELRCDPISGHTALYWYRQSLGQGPEFLIYFQGTGAADDSGLPNDRFFAVRPEGSVSTLKIQRTERGDSAVYLCASSPSGYNTGELFFGEGSRLTVL.

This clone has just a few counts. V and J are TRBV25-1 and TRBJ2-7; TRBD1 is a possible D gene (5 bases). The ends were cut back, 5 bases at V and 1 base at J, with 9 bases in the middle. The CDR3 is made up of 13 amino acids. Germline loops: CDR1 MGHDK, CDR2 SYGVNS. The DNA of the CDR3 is TGTGCCAGCAGTCGACAGATGTCCTACGAGCAGTACTTC. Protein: CASSRQMSYEQYF.

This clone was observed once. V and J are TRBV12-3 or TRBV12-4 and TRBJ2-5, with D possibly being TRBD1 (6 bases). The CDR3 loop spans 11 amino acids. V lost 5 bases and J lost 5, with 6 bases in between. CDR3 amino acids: CASSRGETQYF. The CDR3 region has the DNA TGTGCCAGCAGTAGGGGGGAGACCCAGTACTTC.

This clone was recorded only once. The CDR3 spells CASSLNRWGKLFF. The CDR3, as DNA: TGTGCCAGCAGTTTAAATCGTTGGGGAAAACTGTTTTTT. The chain has TRBV27 and TRBJ1-4; D gene ambiguous. CDR3 length: 13 amino acids. Germline lookup yields CDR1 MNHEY and CDR2 SMNVEV (reference sequence). V lost 2 bases and J 10 bases, leaving 11 bases between the germline ends.

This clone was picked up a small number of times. CDR3 amino acids: CASSELTGYGYTF. DNA of the CDR3: TGTGCCAGCAGTGAACTGACAGGCTATGGCTACACCTTC. The chain recombines TRBV6-1 with TRBJ1-2; tentatively, D is TRBD1 (6 bases). CDR1 and CDR2 (germline): MNHNS, SASEGT. V lost 2 bases and J 4 bases, leaving 8 bases between the germline ends. The CDR3 length is 13 residues.

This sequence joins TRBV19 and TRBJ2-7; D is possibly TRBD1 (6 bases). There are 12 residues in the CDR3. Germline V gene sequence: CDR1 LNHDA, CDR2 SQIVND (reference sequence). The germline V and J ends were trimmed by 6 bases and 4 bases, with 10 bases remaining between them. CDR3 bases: TGTGCCAGTAGCCAGACAGGTTACGAGCAGTACTTC. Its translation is CASSQTGYEQYF.

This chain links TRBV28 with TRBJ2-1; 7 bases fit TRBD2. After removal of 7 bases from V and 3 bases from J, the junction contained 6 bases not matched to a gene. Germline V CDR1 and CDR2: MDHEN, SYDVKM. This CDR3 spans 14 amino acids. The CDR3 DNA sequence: TGTGCCAGCAATAGCGGGCCGGTCTACAATGAGCAGTTCTTC. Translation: CASNSGPVYNEQFF.

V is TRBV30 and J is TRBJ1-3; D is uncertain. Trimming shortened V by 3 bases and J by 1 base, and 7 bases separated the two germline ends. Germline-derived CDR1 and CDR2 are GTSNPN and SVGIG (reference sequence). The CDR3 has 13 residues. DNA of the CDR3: TGTGCCTGGAGCGCCACATCTGGAAACACCATATATTTT. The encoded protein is CAWSATSGNTIYF. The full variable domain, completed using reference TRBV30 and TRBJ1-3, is SQTIHQWPATLVQPVGSPLSLECTVEGTSNPNLYWYRQAAGRGLQLLFYSVGIGQISSEVPQNLSASRPQDRQFILSSKKLLLSDSGFYLCAWSATSGNTIYFGEGSWLTVV.